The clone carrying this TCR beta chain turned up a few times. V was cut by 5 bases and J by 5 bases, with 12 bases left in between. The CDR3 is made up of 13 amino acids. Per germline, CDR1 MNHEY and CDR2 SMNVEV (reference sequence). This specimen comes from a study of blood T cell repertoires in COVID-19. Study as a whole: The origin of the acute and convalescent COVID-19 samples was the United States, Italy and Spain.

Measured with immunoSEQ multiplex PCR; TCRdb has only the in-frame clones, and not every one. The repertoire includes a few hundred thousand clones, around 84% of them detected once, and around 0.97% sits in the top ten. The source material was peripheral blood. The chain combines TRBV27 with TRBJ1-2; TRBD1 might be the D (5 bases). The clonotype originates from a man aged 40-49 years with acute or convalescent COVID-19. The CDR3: CASSPRGGYGYTF. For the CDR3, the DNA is TGTGCCAGCAGTCCTCGGGGGGGATATGGCTACACCTTC.